Sequencing of this T cell receptor beta chain was carried out in a study of regulatory T cells in long-lasting Graves disease. The time point here: newly diagnosed GD, antithyroid drugs for less than 3 months. RNA extracted from PBMCs served as the sequencing template. For TCR beta, libraries came from iRepertoire HTBI primers and Arm-PCR of CDR3 regions. TCRdb re-derived calls from the multiplex PCR reads in MiXCR, one entry per CDR3 protein. The repertoire holds under 400,000 distinct CDR3 sequences, over 15% seen once, with roughly 27% in the top ten. The CDR3 consists of 15 residues. Trimming left V 4 bases short and J 0 bases short, with 10 bases between. Germline assignment: CDR1 LNHDA and CDR2 SQIVND (reference sequence). This clonotype was recorded at least ten times. The target antigen is unknown. Overall study findings and caveats: Newly diagnosed patients shared about 950 public clonotypes; persistent patients shared more than 2,500. Lower TCR diversity characterized persistent Graves' patients relative to newly diagnosed patients. Persistent disease was characterized by preferential usage of TRBV28, TRBJ1-2 and TRBJ2-5.

These data were likewise used in another study, on T cells in Graves' hyperthyroidism and ophthalmopathy. From that second work: The HTBI primer set was used in a first-round RT-PCR of the TCR CDR3.

The rearrangement uses TRBV19 and TRBJ2-1, with D perhaps matching TRBD1 (5 bases). Sequenced here: peripheral blood mononuclear cells (PBMCs), sampled at new diagnosis, from a patient treated with antithyroid drugs. This sequence originates from a man aged 40-55 years with Graves disease. For the CDR3, the DNA is TGTGCCAGTAGTAAACCAGGGTCCTCCTACAATGAGCAGTTCTTC. Its translation: CASSKPGSSYNEQFF.